This is a list of T cell receptor beta chains from one sample in a study of shared clonotypes between healthy human individuals. This table comes from immunoSEQ multiplex PCR, and its TCRdb copy is limited to in-frame clones, with some not included. Of roughly 2,300,000 clones listed, 80% to 95% are singletons. Sequenced: naive CD4+ T cells from PBMCs. The origin of the receptors is a man aged 18-30 years in good health. Some clones in this sample may be carry-over from other donors' samples. Both conserved end residues are part of each CDR3. Clone size is given for some rows only: seen once, a few or many times, or a class if the clone is expanded.

abundance: .; v_gene: TRBV27; CDR3aa: CASTSTGLGRNEQFF
abundance: .; v_gene: TRBV4-1; CDR3aa: CASSRGTAGSKAEQYF
abundance: .; v_gene: TRBV6-5; CDR3aa: CASSVDRGPYNEQFF
abundance: .; v_gene: TRBV6-5; CDR3aa: CASSYRQNTYNEQFF
abundance: .; v_gene: TRBV2; CDR3aa: CASSLDRAHEQFF
abundance: .; v_gene: TRBV5-1; CDR3aa: CASSLDNTEKLFF
abundance: once; v_gene: TRBV28; CDR3aa: CASHRAGLTGELFF
abundance: .; v_gene: TRBV28; CDR3aa: CASTRWGKYGYTF
abundance: .; v_gene: TRBV10-3; CDR3aa: CAISHRVREEVPDTQYF
abundance: .; v_gene: TRBV6-4; CDR3aa: CASSTRPTGTGGDTQYF
abundance: .; v_gene: TRBV6-1; CDR3aa: CASSEVGGGAGYGYTF
abundance: .; v_gene: TRBV19; CDR3aa: CASSKGLAGYQETQYF
abundance: few; v_gene: TRBV6-1; CDR3aa: CASSESPGLAGRNEQFF